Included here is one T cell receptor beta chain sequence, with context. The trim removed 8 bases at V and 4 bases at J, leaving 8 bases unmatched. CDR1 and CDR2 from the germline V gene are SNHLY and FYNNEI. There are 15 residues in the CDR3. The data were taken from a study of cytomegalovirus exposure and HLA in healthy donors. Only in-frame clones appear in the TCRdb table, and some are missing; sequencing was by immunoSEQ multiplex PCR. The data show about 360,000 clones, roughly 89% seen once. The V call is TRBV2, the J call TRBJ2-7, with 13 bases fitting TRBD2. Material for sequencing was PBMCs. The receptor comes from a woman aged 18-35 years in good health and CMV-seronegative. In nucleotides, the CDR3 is TGTGCCAGCCGCCCGACTAGCGGGAGGCAGTACGAGCAGTACTTC. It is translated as CASRPTSGRQYEQYF.